These T cell receptor beta chains were read from a single sample in a study of shared clonotypes between healthy human individuals. The assay was immunoSEQ multiplex PCR, and TCRdb's table has in-frame clones only and misses some. The sample lists roughly 2.6 million clones, around 94% occurring once. Sequenced sample: naive CD4+ T cells sorted from blood. The receptors were gathered from a man between 18 and 35 years old in good health. The CDR3 runs from the conserved cysteine through the conserved F or W. A D gene is named only where the DNA matches it firmly. Only part of the rows carry a size: once, few, many, or a class if the clone is expanded.

.	.	TRBV6-1	TRBJ1-5	TGTGCCAGCAGTGTAGAAGGACGAGGCAGGGATAGCAATCAGCCCCAGCATTTT	CASSVEGRGRDSNQPQHF
TRBD1	.	TRBV9	TRBJ2-1	TGTGCCAGCAGCGTAGCAGGGGGTAACGATGAGCAGTTCTTC	CASSVAGGNDEQFF
TRBD1	.	TRBV5-6	TRBJ1-3	TGTGCCAGCAGCTTCAGGTCGGGACAGGGAAGTAACACCATATATTTT	CASSFRSGQGSNTIYF
TRBD1	.	TRBV10-3	TRBJ2-6	TGTGCCACCCTCCCGACAGGGGGTCTAAACTCTGGGGCCAACGTCCTGACTTTC	CATLPTGGLNSGANVLTF
.	.	TRBV28	TRBJ1-5	TGTGCCAGCAGTTTAGAATATCAGCCCCAGCATTTT	CASSLEYQPQHF
.	once	TRBV4-3	TRBJ1-2	TGCGCCAGCAGCCAAGATTGGGGGGGCAGGGACTACACCTTC	CASSQDWGGRDYTF
.	once	TRBV19	TRBJ1-2	TGTGCCAGTAGAAGCTGGGACCCCGAAGATTATGGCTACACCTTC	CASRSWDPEDYGYTF
TRBD2	.	TRBV28	TRBJ2-7	TGTGCCAGCAGTGGACTCGGGGGGACCTCCTACGAGCAGTACTTC	CASSGLGGTSYEQYF
.	.	TRBV11-1	TRBJ2-5	TGTGCCAGCAGCTCTCGACAGGGGCGGGGGCAAGAGACCCAGTACTTC	CASSSRQGRGQETQYF
TRBD2	.	TRBV4-3	TRBJ2-7	TGCGCCAGCAGCCAAGAGGGGGGGTCCCACGAGCAGTACTTC	CASSQEGGSHEQYF
.	.	TRBV5-5	TRBJ2-7	TGTGCCAGCAGCTTGGGACCTGAAGGTTACGAGCAGTACTTC	CASSLGPEGYEQYF
.	once	TRBV19	TRBJ2-3	TGTGCCAGTAGTATCTCGGGGAATACGCAGTATTTT	CASSISGNTQYF
TRBD2	.	TRBV5-1	TRBJ2-1	TGCGCCAGCAGTTTCACTAGCGGGGGGTCGTACAATGAGCAGTTCTTC	CASSFTSGGSYNEQFF
.	.	TRBV6-4	TRBJ2-5	TGTGCCAGCAGTAGGACTTCGGGGGAGACCCAGTACTTC	CASSRTSGETQYF
TRBD2	.	TRBV7-2	TRBJ2-3	TGTGCCAGCAGCTCCCCTCGCGGGGGGGGCCAGTCAGATACGCAGTATTTT	CASSSPRGGGQSDTQYF
TRBD2	.	TRBV9	TRBJ2-5	TGTGCCAGCAGCGTTTTCGGACTAGCGGAAGAGACCCAGTACTTC	CASSVFGLAEETQYF
TRBD1	.	TRBV6-4	TRBJ2-3	TGTGCCAGCAGTCCGGGACAGGCCATCACAGATACGCAGTATTTT	CASSPGQAITDTQYF
.	.	TRBV9	TRBJ2-2	TGTGCCAGCAGAAATCATGATGGGGTGGGGGAGCTGTTTTTT	CASRNHDGVGELFF
TRBD2	.	TRBV28	TRBJ2-3	TGTGCCAGCAGTTCGCGACTAGCGGGGAGCACAGATACGCAGTATTTT	CASSSRLAGSTDTQYF
.	.	TRBV5-1	TRBJ1-4	TGCGCCAGCAGCCCGGGCCCGGGGGCAACTAATGAAAAACTGTTTTTT	CASSPGPGATNEKLFF
TRBD1	.	TRBV4-1	TRBJ1-1	TGCGCCAGCAGCCAAGGGACAGGGGAATGGACTGAAGCTTTCTTT	CASSQGTGEWTEAFF
TRBD1	.	TRBV18	TRBJ1-2	TGTGCCAGCTCCCCGGGACAGGACTATGGCTACACCTTC	CASSPGQDYGYTF
.	.	TRBV5-1	TRBJ2-7	TGCGCCAGCAGCTTGGATCTGGGAAGGAGCGACGAGCAGTACTTC	CASSLDLGRSDEQYF
.	.	TRBV5-1	TRBJ2-5	TGCGCCAGCAGATTCGGGACAAAGGAGACCCAGTACTTC	CASRFGTKETQYF
TRBD2	.	TRBV7-8	TRBJ2-3	TGTGCCAGCAGCTTAGGACTAGCGGGTTCGGCGAATACGCAGTATTTT	CASSLGLAGSANTQYF
.	.	TRBV7-2	TRBJ2-5	TGTGCCAGCAGTTTGCTGACCGGGACAAACCAAGAGACCCAGTACTTC	CASSLLTGTNQETQYF
.	.	TRBV18	TRBJ2-7	TGTGCCAGCTCACGCGTCGACAGCAGCGAGCAGTACTTC	CASSRVDSSEQYF
TRBD1	.	TRBV28	TRBJ1-1	TGTGCCAGCAGCTGGGGACAGGTAGGCACTGAAGCTTTCTTT	CASSWGQVGTEAFF
.	.	TRBV4-2	TRBJ1-5	TGTGCCAGCAGCCAAGGAGGGGAAAATCAGCCCCAGCATTTT	CASSQGGENQPQHF
.	few	TRBV4-1	TRBJ1-1	TGCGCCAGCAGCCAAGCAGGGGCCCTTACTGAAGCTTTCTTT	CASSQAGALTEAFF
.	.	TRBV7-6	TRBJ2-5	TGTGCCAGCAGCTTAGCGGGTGGTGGCCGGCGAAGGGAGACCCAGTACTTC	CASSLAGGGRRRETQYF
.	.	TRBV7-2	TRBJ2-1	TGTGCCAGCAGCAAAGCCACCCTCGCCAATGAGCAGTTCTTC	CASSKATLANEQFF
TRBD1	once	TRBV5-1	TRBJ2-6	TGCGCCAGCAGCTTGGGCGGGACAGGGGGCACTGGGGCCAACGTCCTGACTTTC	CASSLGGTGGTGANVLTF
TRBD2	.	TRBV9	TRBJ2-1	TGTGCCAGCAGCGTTGGGACTAGCGGGATTAATTACATCGATGAGCAGTTCTTC	CASSVGTSGINYIDEQFF
.	once	TRBV6-5	TRBJ1-6	TGTGCCAGCAGTTACGGCAGGCTTAATTCACCCCTCCACTTT	CASSYGRLNSPLHF
.	once	TRBV10-3	TRBJ2-4	TGTGCCAGCACCGGTGACCCTGGAGAAAACATTCAGTACTTC	CASTGDPGENIQYF
.	.	TRBV2	TRBJ2-6	TGTGCCAGCAGTGAAGCGAGTCGCCCTTCTGGGGCCAACGTCCTGACTTTC	CASSEASRPSGANVLTF
.	.	TRBV5-1	TRBJ1-1	TGCGCCAGCAGCTTCAGGGCGGATGGCACTGAAGCTTTCTTT	CASSFRADGTEAFF
.	once	TRBV7-3	TRBJ2-3	TGTGCCAGCAGCCCCACCGGGAACACAGATACGCAGTATTTT	CASSPTGNTDTQYF
.	few	TRBV14	TRBJ2-2	TGTGCCAGCAGCCAACTCACCGGGGAGCTGTTTTTT	CASSQLTGELFF
.	.	TRBV15	TRBJ2-7	TGTGCCACCAGCAGAGGCAGTCCCTACGAGCAGTACTTC	CATSRGSPYEQYF
.	once	TRBV9	TRBJ1-4	TGTGCCAGCAGCGGAAGGGGTAGTGAAAAACTGTTTTTT	CASSGRGSEKLFF
TRBD2	.	TRBV7-9	TRBJ2-1	TGTGCCAGCAGCTTTTCCAGCGGGAGTCCCAATGAGCAGTTCTTC	CASSFSSGSPNEQFF
TRBD1	few	TRBV6-5	TRBJ1-5	TGTGCCAGCACCCCAGGGGGTAATCAGCCCCAGCATTTT	CASTPGGNQPQHF
.	.	TRBV7-9	TRBJ2-5	TGTGCCAGCAGTTTAGGGGGAGCGCTCCGCCAAGAGACCCAGTACTTC	CASSLGGALRQETQYF